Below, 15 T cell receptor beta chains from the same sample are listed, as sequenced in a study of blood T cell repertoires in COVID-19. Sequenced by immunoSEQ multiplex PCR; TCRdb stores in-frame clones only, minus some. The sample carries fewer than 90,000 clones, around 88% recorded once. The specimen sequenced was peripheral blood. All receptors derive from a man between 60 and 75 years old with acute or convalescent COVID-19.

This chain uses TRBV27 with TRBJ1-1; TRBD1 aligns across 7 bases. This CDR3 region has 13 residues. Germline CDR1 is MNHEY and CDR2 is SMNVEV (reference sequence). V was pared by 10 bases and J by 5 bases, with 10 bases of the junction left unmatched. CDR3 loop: CATRVDRVTEAFF. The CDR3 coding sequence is TGTGCCACAAGGGTCGACAGGGTGACTGAAGCTTTCTTT.

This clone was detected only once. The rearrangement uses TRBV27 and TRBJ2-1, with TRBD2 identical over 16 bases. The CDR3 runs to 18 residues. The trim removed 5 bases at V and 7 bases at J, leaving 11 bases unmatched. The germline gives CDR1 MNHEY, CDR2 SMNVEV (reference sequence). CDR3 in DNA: TGTGCCAGCAGTAATCCCGGGACTAGCGGGAGGGTGAATAATGAGCAGTTCTTC. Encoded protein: CASSNPGTSGRVNNEQFF.

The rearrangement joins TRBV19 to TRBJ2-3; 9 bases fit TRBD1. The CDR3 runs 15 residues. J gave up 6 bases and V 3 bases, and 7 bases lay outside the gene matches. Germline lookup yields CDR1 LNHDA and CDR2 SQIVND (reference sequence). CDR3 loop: CASSIPGTGFDTQYF. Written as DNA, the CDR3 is TGTGCCAGTAGTATTCCAGGGACAGGGTTTGATACGCAGTATTTT.

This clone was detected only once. The chain's CDR3 is CASSAPLGRTNEKLFF. CDR3 coding DNA: TGTGCCAGCAGTGCCCCGCTGGGGAGGACTAATGAAAAACTGTTTTTT. This sequence joins TRBV2 and TRBJ1-4; no clear D. The CDR3 is 16 amino acids. Deletions cut 4 bases from V and 2 bases from J, with 14 bases between. Germline assignment: CDR1 SNHLY and CDR2 FYNNEI.

CDR3 region: CASSHLGTGSYEQYF. CDR3 in DNA: TGCGCCAGCAGCCACCTCGGGACAGGGTCCTACGAGCAGTACTTC. This chain connects TRBV5-1 to TRBJ2-7, with TRBD1 matching 9 bases. Germline trimming cut 4 bases from V and 1 base from J; bases unmatched to any gene: 6. Germline lookup yields CDR1 SGHRS and CDR2 YFSETQ. The CDR3 is 15 amino acids.

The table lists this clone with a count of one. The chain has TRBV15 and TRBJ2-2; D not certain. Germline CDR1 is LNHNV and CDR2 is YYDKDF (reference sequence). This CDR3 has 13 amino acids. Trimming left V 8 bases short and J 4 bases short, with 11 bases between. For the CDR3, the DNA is TGTGCCACCTCCCGAACGGGCACCGGGGAGCTGTTTTTT. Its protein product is CATSRTGTGELFF. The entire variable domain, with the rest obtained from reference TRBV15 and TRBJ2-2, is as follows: DAMVIQNPRYQVTQFGKPVTLSCSQTLNHNVMYWYQQKSSQAPKLLFHYYDKDFNNEADTPDNFQSRRPNTSFCFLDIRSPGLGDTAMYLCATSRTGTGELFFGEGSRLTVL.

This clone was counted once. The CDR3, as DNA: TGTGCCAGCAGCTTTGGTAGCGGGAGTCCGTTGTACGAGCAGTACTTC. It codes for CASSFGSGSPLYEQYF. V gene TRBV7-2 combines with J gene TRBJ2-7; 9 bases agree with TRBD2. With 3 bases clipped from V and 4 bases from J, the junction kept 10 bases outside the gene matches. The CDR3 runs 16 residues. Looked up from germline, CDR1 is SGHTA and CDR2 is FQGNSA.

CDR3 in DNA: TGTGCCAGTAGTAACAGAAACTCCTACGAGCAGTACTTC. As protein: CASSNRNSYEQYF. The chain employs TRBV19 and TRBJ2-7; D is uncertain. Trimming left V 4 bases short and J 0 bases short, with 7 bases between. CDR1 is LNHDA and CDR2 is SQIVND in the germline V gene (reference sequence). The CDR3 totals 13 residues.

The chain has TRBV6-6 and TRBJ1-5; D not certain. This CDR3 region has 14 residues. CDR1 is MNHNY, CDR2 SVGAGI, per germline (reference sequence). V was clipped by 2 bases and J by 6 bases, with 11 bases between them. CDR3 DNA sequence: TGTGCCAGCAGTTACGCGGCGGTAGGTCAGCCCCAGCATTTT. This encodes CASSYAAVGQPQHF.

CDR3 loop: CASSLDPRGWTDTQYF. The CDR3 region has the DNA TGTGCCAGCAGCTTAGACCCCAGGGGGTGGACAGATACGCAGTATTTT. The J gene is TRBJ2-3, the V gene TRBV13; 7 bases are a match to TRBD1. CDR1 and CDR2 (germline): PRHDT, FYEKMQ (reference sequence). The CDR3 covers 16 residues. Germline trimming cut 1 base from V and 3 bases from J; bases unmatched to any gene: 7.

The CDR3 spells CASTPWGDRSYEQYF. The CDR3 DNA sequence: TGTGCCAGCACCCCATGGGGGGATCGGTCCTACGAGCAGTACTTC. The chain combines TRBV6-6 with TRBJ2-7, with a weak D call TRBD2 (6 bases). Germline values: CDR1 MNHNY, CDR2 SVGAGI (reference sequence). This CDR3 has 15 amino acids. The V end lost 7 bases, the J end lost 1 base, and 17 bases lay between the germline ends.

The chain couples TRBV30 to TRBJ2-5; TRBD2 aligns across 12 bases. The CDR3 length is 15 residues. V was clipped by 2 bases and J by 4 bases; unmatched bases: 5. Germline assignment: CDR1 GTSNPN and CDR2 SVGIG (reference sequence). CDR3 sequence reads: CAWSTLAGGLETQYF. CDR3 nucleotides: TGTGCCTGGAGTACACTAGCGGGGGGTCTAGAGACCCAGTACTTC.

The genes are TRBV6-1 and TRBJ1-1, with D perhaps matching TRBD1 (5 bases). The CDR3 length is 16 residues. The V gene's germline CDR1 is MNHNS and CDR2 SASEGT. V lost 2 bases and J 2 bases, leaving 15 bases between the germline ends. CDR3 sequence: CASSESNNRRNTEAFF. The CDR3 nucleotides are TGTGCCAGCAGTGAATCGAATAACAGGAGAAACACTGAAGCTTTCTTT.

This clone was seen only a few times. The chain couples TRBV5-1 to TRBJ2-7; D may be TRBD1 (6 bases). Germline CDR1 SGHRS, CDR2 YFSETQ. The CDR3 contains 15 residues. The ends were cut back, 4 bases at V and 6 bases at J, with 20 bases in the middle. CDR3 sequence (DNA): TGCGCCAGCAGCCCCGGACAGAATCGCCAGGGCGAGCAGTACTTC. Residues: CASSPGQNRQGEQYF.

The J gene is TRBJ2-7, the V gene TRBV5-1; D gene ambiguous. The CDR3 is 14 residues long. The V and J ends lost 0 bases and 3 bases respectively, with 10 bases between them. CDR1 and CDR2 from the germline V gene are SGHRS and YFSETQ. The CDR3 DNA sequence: TGCGCCAGCAGCTTGGAACAGTTCAGCTACGAGCAGTACTTC. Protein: CASSLEQFSYEQYF.